The 18 T cell receptor beta chains listed next were all sequenced from one sample in a study of breast tumors, draining lymph nodes, adjacent tissues. TCRdb re-called the multiplex PCR reads through MiXCR, storing one row per CDR3 protein. In the table there are over 200,000 distinct CDR3 sequences, about 30% of which are singletons. The lymph nodes were axillary draining lymph nodes from breast cancer patients. Sequencing input: axillary lymph node tissue. These TCRs come from a female donor with breast cancer. Some clones in this sample may be carry-over from other donors' samples.

As to this clonotype: At one end, the junction sequence differs from germline, possibly due to a read error. The V gene is TRBV24-1, the J gene TRBJ2-2, with TRBD2 matching over 13 bases. Germline V gene data show CDR1 as KGHDR and CDR2 as SFDVKD. This CDR3 has 18 residues. CDR3 nucleotide sequence: TGTGCCTCCAGAACAGGGCGACTAGCGGGAGGCGGAACCGGGGAGCTGTTTTTT. As protein: CASRTGRLAGGGTGELFF.

A remark on this clonotype: It may be a read error: a sequence one base away is much more abundant. V gene TRBV20-1 combines with J gene TRBJ2-7; unclear D gene. The germline CDR1 and CDR2 sequences are DFQATT and SNEGSKA (reference sequence). Trimming stripped 0 bases from V and 3 bases from J, with 12 bases between. The CDR3 loop spans 14 amino acids. In nucleotides, the CDR3 is TGCAGTGCTAGAGACCCGGCAGGCTACTACGAGCAGTACTTC. Translating gives CSARDPAGYYEQYF.

As for this clonotype: The junction departs from germline at one end; a sequencing error may be responsible. The V and J genes are TRBV7-7 and TRBJ1-2, with D hard to call. There are 14 residues in the CDR3. Germline V gene sequence: CDR1 SSHAT, CDR2 FNYEAQ (reference sequence). For the CDR3, the DNA is TGTGCTAGCAGCTTAGATCCCGGAGCATATGGCTACACCTTC. It encodes CASSLDPGAYGYTF.

The sample holds many counts of this clonotype. V is TRBV7-9 and J is TRBJ2-1, with 9 bases identical to TRBD2. V was clipped by 10 bases and J by 12 bases; unmatched bases: 10. Germline CDR1 is SEHNR and CDR2 is FQNEAQ (reference sequence). The CDR3 has 12 residues. CDR3 bases: TGTGCCATATCCGTTTCGGGACTAGCGCAGTTCTTC. It encodes CAISVSGLAQFF.

V gene TRBV11-2 combines with J gene TRBJ2-7; D is possibly TRBD2 (6 bases). Germline V gene data show CDR1 as SGHAT and CDR2 as FQNNGV. There are 12 residues in the CDR3. With 8 bases removed from V and 0 bases from J, the gap between germline ends came to 8 bases. CDR3 in amino acids: CASGGISYEQYF. The CDR3 bases are TGTGCCAGCGGGGGGATCTCCTACGAGCAGTACTTC.

This clonotype was observed a handful of times. A read error may explain this, as a much larger clone is one base away. V usage is TRBV6-5 and J usage is TRBJ1-5, with TRBD1 matching over 8 bases. The V segment lost 5 bases and the J segment 5 bases; nucleotides outside the gene matches: 8. Germline lookup yields CDR1 MNHEY and CDR2 SVGAGI. There are 15 residues in the CDR3. The CDR3 region is CASSPVPGQDQPQHF. CDR3 in DNA: TGTGCCAGCAGTCCAGTCCCGGGACAGGATCAGCCCCAGCATTTT.

This clonotype has only a few counts. Germline and junction disagree at one end, which may indicate a read error. The chain employs TRBV6-2 or TRBV6-3 and TRBJ2-1, with 9 nucleotides matching TRBD2. The CDR3 totals 12 residues. CDR1 MNHEY and CDR2 SVGEGT come from the germline V gene. The CDR3 region has the DNA TGTGCCAGCCTAGCGGGATACAATGAGCAGTCCTTC. It codes for CASLAGYNEQSF.

This clonotype was recorded many times. The chain is built from TRBV5-8 and TRBJ1-2; D gene ambiguous. V was pared by 0 bases and J by 4 bases, with 10 bases between. This CDR3 comprises 14 residues. Germline V gene sequence: CDR1 SGHTS, CDR2 YDEGEE. The CDR3 nucleotides read TGTGCCAGCAGCTTGGACGGGCTTTCCTATGGCTACACCTTC. It yields the protein CASSLDGLSYGYTF.

This clonotype showed up many times. The chain links TRBV28 to TRBJ1-4; TRBD1 agrees at 8 bases. V trimming: 8 bases; J trimming: 6 bases; junction bases outside the gene matches: 5. The CDR3 consists of 13 residues. In germline, CDR1 is MDHEN, CDR2 SYDVKM. The CDR3 loop is CASGPGQDEKLFF. CDR3 bases: TGTGCCAGCGGACCGGGACAGGATGAAAAACTGTTTTTT. The entire variable domain, with the rest obtained from reference TRBV28 and TRBJ1-4, is as follows: DVKVTQSSRYLVKRTGEKVFLECVQDMDHENMFWYRQDPGLGLRLIYFSYDVKMKEKGDIPEGYSVSREKKERFSLILESASTNQTSMYLCASGPGQDEKLFFGSGTQLSVL.

Here the CDR3 DNA reads TGTGCCAGCCTTTCCGCAGGGGGCCGAGGTTATGGCTACACCTTC. This translates into CASLSAGGRGYGYTF. The J gene is TRBJ1-2, the V gene TRBV28; 8 nucleotides agree with TRBD1. The germline gives CDR1 MDHEN, CDR2 SYDVKM. J was trimmed by 5 bases and V by 8 bases; bases with no gene match: 13. The CDR3 totals 15 residues.

This clonotype was picked up many times. The CDR3 reads CAISPGDSGNTIYF. CDR3 nucleotides: TGTGCCATCAGTCCAGGGGACTCTGGAAACACCATATATTTT. The V call is TRBV10-3, the J call TRBJ1-3; a weak D match, TRBD1 (6 bases). Between the trimmed V and J ends, which lost 5 bases and 0 bases, there was a span of 8 bases. Germline-derived CDR1 and CDR2 are ENHRY and SYGVKD. The CDR3 runs to 14 residues.

This clonotype was counted many times. CDR3 nucleotides: TGTGCCAGCAAACAGTTTAGCAATCAGCCCCAGCATTTT. Its translation: CASKQFSNQPQHF. V and J are TRBV6-1 and TRBJ1-5; D ambiguous. Trimming took off 7 bases at V and 0 bases at J, with 7 bases between the two ends. This CDR3 spans 13 amino acids. Germline CDR1 and CDR2: MNHNS and SASEGT.

This clonotype was counted at least ten times. The chain carries TRBV7-2 and TRBJ2-7; D is perhaps TRBD2 (5 bases). Germline V gene sequence: CDR1 SGHTA, CDR2 FQGNSA. The CDR3 runs 14 residues. V was clipped by 1 base and J by 2 bases, with 9 bases between them. The CDR3 DNA is TGTGCCAGCAGCTTAGGAGGGCGAACCTACGAGCAGTACTTC. Protein product: CASSLGGRTYEQYF.

This clonotype was picked up many times. The chain joins TRBV20-1 to TRBJ1-6; tentatively, D is TRBD1 (6 bases). Trimming took off 6 bases at V and 7 bases at J, with 22 bases between the two ends. The CDR3 loop spans 16 amino acids. Germline V gene sequence: CDR1 DFQATT, CDR2 SNEGSKA (reference sequence). CDR3 bases: TGCAGTGCGCGAGGCACAGGGACACATAGGAATTCACCCCTCCACTTT. Translated, it gives CSARGTGTHRNSPLHF.

As for this clonotype: A much larger clone differs from this one at a single base, so this may be a read error. The chain carries TRBV12-3 or TRBV12-4 and TRBJ2-2; D might be TRBD1 or TRBD2, each matching 6 bases. The CDR3 consists of 16 residues. CDR3 region: CAGSHSGATNTGELFF. The CDR3 coding sequence is TGTGCCGGCAGCCACTCGGGGGCGACGAACACCGGGGAGCTGTTTTTT.

Many counts were recorded for this clonotype. V is TRBV30 and J is TRBJ1-4; 9 bases line up with TRBD1. The J segment lost 2 bases and the V segment lost 8 bases, leaving 3 bases of the junction unmatched. Germline V gene data show CDR1 as GTSNPN and CDR2 as SVGIG (reference sequence). The CDR3 extends over 13 amino acids. The CDR3 sequence is CAGGQGTNEKLFF. The CDR3 DNA sequence: TGTGCCGGGGGACAGGGCACTAATGAAAAACTGTTTTTT.

This clonotype was seen ten or more times. The chain employs TRBV18 and TRBJ1-5, with D possibly TRBD1 on 5 matching bases. V dropped 3 bases and J dropped 3 bases, with 9 bases sitting between them. Germline V CDR1 and CDR2: KGHSH, LQKENI. This CDR3 is built from 14 residues. Here the CDR3 DNA reads TGTGCCAGCTCACCGGGACGGGACAATCAGCCCCAGCATTTT. This translates into CASSPGRDNQPQHF.

There are many counts of this clonotype. The chain employs TRBV20-1 and TRBJ2-5, with 8 positions matching TRBD2. The CDR3 spans 13 residues. Germline CDR1 is DFQATT and CDR2 is SNEGSKA (reference sequence). Trimming took 6 bases from V and 4 from J; bases not matched to a gene: 7. The CDR3 loop is CSAWTSLRETQYF. CDR3 nucleotides: TGCAGTGCGTGGACTAGCTTGCGAGAGACCCAGTACTTC.